This TCR beta chain originates from a study of cytomegalovirus exposure and HLA in healthy donors (dated by TCRdb to 2016 to 2017). Regarding the study in general: In an earlier analysis of roughly 590 of the donors, approximately 300 Gb of sequence data and 100 million or so unique TCR beta sequences from roughly 200 million T cells were reported. Around 320 gigabases of sequencing data and tens of millions of unique TCR sequences were included in an early release covering around 650 HLA-typed donors. Among the roughly 380 genotyped donors, approximately 76% belonged to the genetic ancestry cluster associated with self-reported Caucasian donors. The study was designed to test whether signatures of past pathogen exposure could be identified by cataloging public T cell receptors. Using immunosequencing, the study profiled T cell repertoires from fewer than 700 subjects and related those repertoires to cytomegalovirus serostatus. Along with the approximately 700-subject first cohort, a separate validation cohort of around 120 different subjects was used. High-throughput TCR immunosequencing, statistical association of individual TCRs with disease status, and machine learning were combined to predict cytomegalovirus infection status. In a later analysis, previously published TCR beta repertoires from about 640 donors were re-analyzed and high-resolution HLA genotyping was added so that TCR occurrence patterns could be studied. Rather than drawing on any new phenotypic data, the later analysis identified candidate immune exposures from TCR beta sequences and the way those sequences occurred across donors. To decide whether each TCR beta V gene segment behaved as functional or pseudogenic, an earlier analysis of fewer than 750 of the donors relied on high-throughput TCR beta sequencing. Alongside the repertoire data, information on donor age, sex, ethnicity and CMV serostatus was compiled. Genome-wide SNP genotypes for about 60% of the roughly 670 donors were used in a later genetic analysis, which treated that subset as a discovery cohort. All discovery cohort repertoires had been generated using a single sequencing platform. HLA typing covered class I and class II loci at four-digit resolution. Typing coverage differed by locus: A, B, C, DRB1 and DQB1 were typed in about 620-640 donors, DQA1 in 500 to 550, DPA1 in 600 to 610, and DPB1 in just under 480. Four or five DR-DQ haplotypes were handled as single units for association and clustering because linkage in the cohort was strong. Among under 450 genotyped donors of the cohort, an average of 235,054 unique TCR beta nucleotide sequences were sequenced per donor, around 20% of them non-productive. Overall results and qualifications from the work: Linkage disequilibrium might explain the correlated functional status among segregating V segments, but an unknown experimental factor could not be ruled out. The classifier was reported to diagnose cytomegalovirus status with high specificity and sensitivity in both the original and validation cohorts. The 87-base-pair reads could not distinguish some IMGT-functional V segments, including TRBV6-2 and TRBV6-3, so those segments were excluded. A few of the identified cytomegalovirus-associated TCR beta chains were confirmed in vitro to be specific for cytomegalovirus antigens. Sequencing depth was assumed to be roughly uniform across donors in the presence/absence analyses, though that assumption may not hold. Only TCR beta chains were sequenced in this cohort, and the absence of alpha or paired-chain data limited detectable features. Broadly in line with IMGT annotations, most TCR beta V segments showed up in productive rearrangements about 87% or about 30% of the time in an earlier analysis of approximately 600 of the donors. A cluster of highly shared sequence variants was judged likely to represent a technical artifact of the sequencing pipeline. A later analysis found that most CMV-associated TCR beta chains appeared HLA-restricted, with HLA associations seemingly driven largely by CMV exposure. In a later analysis, TCR association rates were found to vary across HLA loci, with the most associated TCRs seen for DRB1 alleles and the fewest for HLA-C alleles. Assigning TCR associations to individual alleles was difficult when HLA alleles, especially DR and DQ, strongly co-occurred. In a later genetic analysis, a missense DCLRE1C variant was associated with V-gene and J-gene trimming of TCR beta chains, and the association was replicated in an independent cohort. A later analysis reported that several top co-occurrence clusters appeared linked to parvovirus B19, influenza, CMV and Epstein-Barr virus. Because some donors lacked HLA typing at each locus, the association tests relied only on the typed subset. A later analysis associated around 16,000 TCR beta sequences with specific HLA alleles at a false discovery rate of 0.05. A further reported finding was that TCR beta sequences accurately predicted the HLA-A and HLA-B alleles for most subjects in the first cohort. Most TCR sequences were seen in very few donors, while some public TCRs were found in many individuals. In the study, 150 to 200 TCR beta chains were listed as associated with cytomegalovirus. Because counts were too low, 15 to 20 rarely observed V segments, including chromosome 9 orphons, were excluded from the earlier analysis of under 650 of the donors. According to the authors, the approach could potentially be generalized to other disease states and immunological phenotypes. Immune exposure information for the cohort was limited to CMV serostatus. In a later analysis, HLA-associated TCR beta chains showed more clonal expansion and lower generation probabilities than non-associated chains that were equally common. In a later genetic analysis, fewer N-insertions in productive TCRs were reported among donors in an Asian-associated ancestry cluster than the approximately 710-donor mean.

In total, 630 or so healthy bone marrow donors made up the cohort. Cohort members were all nominally healthy when sampled, although unrecorded immune exposures were likely present. The donor tested CMV seropositive, placing the donor among the approximately 290 seropositive members of the cohort. Each donor provided a peripheral blood sample, and peripheral blood mononuclear cells were used for TCR beta sequencing. Genomic DNA extraction from the blood cell samples was performed with the Qiagen DNeasy Blood Extraction Kit. Libraries came from the immunoSEQ multiplex PCR assay. The multiplex PCR relied on a mix of 60 forward primers for TCR Vbeta segments and 13 reverse primers for TCR Jbeta segments. The CDR3 region of rearranged TCR beta genes was amplified from genomic DNA with a multiplex PCR assay. On the Illumina HiSeq System, the amplified TCR beta libraries were sequenced as 87-base-pair reads. As for how the authors treated the data: A later analysis tallied 70 million to 100 million unique TCR beta chains across the 640 or so repertoires, and some 10 million of those chains were shared by two or more donors. To remove PCR and sequencing errors, raw reads were error-corrected and collapsed into unique sequences using a nearest-neighbor algorithm that merged closely related sequences. Alignment of CDR3 sequences to IMGT reference sequences was used to assign V, D and J gene segments. Each retained sequence needed at least a six-nucleotide match to both a V gene segment and a J gene segment. A rearrangement was called productive if the CDR3 had no stop codons and remained in frame with V and J, and every other rearrangement was called non-productive. CDR3 was defined by IMGT convention, running from the second conserved V-encoded cysteine to the conserved J-encoded phenylalanine. The earlier analysis of approximately 500 of the donors excluded sequences that lacked an unambiguous match to a single V gene segment. An earlier analysis of several hundred of the donors called V segments functional above 56.7% productive rearrangements and segregating when the between-donor standard deviation exceeded 5%. A statistical classification framework was built to diagnose cytomegalovirus status from the catalog of TCR beta chain sequences. V and J gene assignment, in a later analysis, came from comparing TCR nucleotide sequences with IMGT/GENE-DB human TR gene sequences. The TCRdist pipeline was used in a later analysis to assign CDR3 sequences and most-parsimonious VDJ recombination scenarios. In a later analysis, each TCR beta chain was defined by its CDR3 amino acid sequence together with its V-gene family, and reads lacking a unique V-gene family were excluded. As a way to deal with suspected cross-contamination and a sequencing artifact, a later analysis dropped hundreds of nucleotide sequences that were highly shared and had low generation probability. A later analysis calculated a clonal expansion index for each public chain from normalized within-repertoire ranks of inferred template counts. In a later analysis, generation probabilities were computed with a VDJ recombination model fitted to out-of-frame rearrangements, and the resulting probabilities were checked against IGoR. In a later analysis, TCR-TCR, TCR-HLA and TCR-CMV co-occurrence was scored with hypergeometric tests, and a repertoire-size bias correction was applied to TCR pairs. To estimate false discovery rates, a later analysis permuted the HLA or CMV assignments 20 times. In a later analysis, co-occurring TCRs were grouped using DBSCAN, and TCRdist sequence similarity was added for clustering within HLA-allele-positive subsets. For co-occurrence clustering, repertoires with fewer than 30,000 or more than 120,000 public chains were excluded, along with roughly 5 repertoires with anomalous nucleotide sharing. TCRdb's version of the immuneACCESS table is confined to in-frame rearrangements and falls short of the full clone set. An unresolved V gene accounts for under half of the shortfall where checked; the remainder is of unknown origin. V and J calls and clone size are given by that table; D and trimming were obtained from the DNA. The table held for this sample gives 80,000 to 100,000 clones. 15% of the sample belongs to the ten largest clones.

For this clone: It lacks a known antigen.

CDR1 and CDR2, looked up from the germline V gene (reference sequence), are LNHDA and SQIVND. The trim is 3 bases for V and 0 bases for J, with a gap of 11 bases between the germline ends. Taken from cysteine to phenylalanine, the CDR3 has 16 residues. Only CDR3 DNA remains: 48 bases, in frame from the first base. The clonotype comes from a man over 45 in good health and CMV-seropositive. The sequence links TRBV19 to TRBJ2-2, with a tentative D gene TRBD1 over 6 matching bases. The sample was PBMCs. CDR3 reads: CASSMIGGSNTGELFF. The nucleotides read TGTGCCAGTAGTATGATTGGGGGCTCGAACACCGGGGAGCTGTTTTTT.